Below are 9 T cell receptor beta chains sequenced from a single sample in a study of molecular identifiers for immune sequencing clone quantification. One entry per CDR3 protein, called by TCRdb with MiXCR from the PCR reads. The table has 35,000 to 45,000 distinct CDR3 sequences, 15% to 20% seen once. The source material was naive CD8+ T cells from blood, with Jurkat cell RNA spiked in. Stated subset: FACS-sorted CD8+CD4-CCR7+CD45RA+ naive T cells. These receptors all come from a human donor in good health. Some libraries in this study had Jurkat cell RNA spiked in.

The J gene is TRBJ2-7, the V gene TRBV13; D gene ambiguous. Trimming took 5 bases from V and 2 from J, leaving 13 bases between them. Germline CDR1 and CDR2: PRHDT and FYEKMQ (reference sequence). The CDR3 covers 14 residues. CDR3 in DNA: TGTGCCAGCAGCCTGGGCCTAGGGCCCTACGAGCAGTACTTC. This gives the protein CASSLGLGPYEQYF. Filled out from reference TRBV13 and TRBJ2-7, the complete variable domain reads AAGVIQSPRHLIKEKRETATLKCYPIPRHDTVYWYQQGPGQDPQFLISFYEKMQSDKGSIPDRFSAQQFSDYHSELNMSSLELGDSALYFCASSLGLGPYEQYFGPGTRLTVT.

This clonotype was picked up many times. The chain uses TRBV5-1 and TRBJ2-1; 8 nucleotides line up with TRBD2. J was trimmed by 4 bases and V by 2 bases; bases with no gene match: 8. Germline assignment: CDR1 SGHRS and CDR2 YFSETQ. This CDR3 has 16 amino acids. The CDR3 protein is CASSFWRGAPYNEQFF. CDR3 nucleotides: TGCGCCAGCAGCTTTTGGCGGGGGGCCCCGTACAATGAGCAGTTCTTC.

This clonotype has ten or more counts. CDR3 sequence (DNA): TGTGCCAGCAGTCTCGGGACCCGGGTTGAGCAGTACTTC. Its protein is CASSLGTRVEQYF. This rearrangement joins TRBV28 to TRBJ2-7; the D call may be TRBD1 or TRBD2 (5 bases each). The CDR3 has 13 residues. V was cut by 5 bases and J by 7 bases, with 15 bases left in between. The germline gives CDR1 MDHEN, CDR2 SYDVKM.

This clonotype was detected many times. The V and J genes are TRBV11-2 and TRBJ2-1; TRBD1 might be the D (5 bases). The germline V gene encodes CDR1 SGHAT and CDR2 FQNNGV. The V and J ends lost 2 bases and 4 bases respectively, with 18 bases between them. This CDR3 comprises 17 residues. This CDR3 reads CASSLLSGQGFYNEQFF. CDR3 sequence (DNA): TGTGCCAGCAGCTTATTGTCAGGGCAGGGCTTTTACAATGAGCAGTTCTTC.

The table lists this clonotype with many counts. The chain joins TRBV11-1 to TRBJ1-1; unclear D gene. Germline V gene lookup returns CDR1 SGHAT and CDR2 FQDESV (reference sequence). Trimming took 0 bases from V and 4 from J, leaving 9 bases between them. The CDR3 spans 14 residues. In nucleotides, the CDR3 is TGTGCCAGCAGCTTAGCAGAGGGAGGCACTGAAGCTTTCTTT. This encodes CASSLAEGGTEAFF. The full variable domain, rest sourced from reference TRBV11-1 and TRBJ1-1, is EAEVAQSPRYKITEKSQAVAFWCDPISGHATLYWYRQILGQGPELLVQFQDESVVDDSQLPKDRFSAERLKGVDSTLKIQPAELGDSAMYLCASSLAEGGTEAFFGQGTRLTVV.

This clonotype was recorded many times. V gene TRBV4-1 combines with J gene TRBJ2-2; D could derive from TRBD1 or TRBD2 (6 bases each). Germline CDR1 and CDR2: MGHRA and YSYEKL. The CDR3 is 15 residues long. V lost 5 bases to trimming and J lost 1 base, with 11 bases between them. The CDR3 is CASSWGARNTGELFF. The CDR3 coding sequence is TGCGCCAGCAGCTGGGGGGCACGGAACACCGGGGAGCTGTTTTTT.

This clonotype was counted a few times. A read error may be the cause here, since a much bigger clone is one base away. V is TRBV5-1 and J is TRBJ2-7, with no clear D. The CDR3 has 12 residues. From germline, CDR1 is SGHRS and CDR2 YFSETQ. CDR3 sequence: CASNLDIYEQYF. For the CDR3, the DNA is TGCGCCAGCAACTTGGATATCTACGAGCAGTACTTC.

This clonotype occurred many times. The genes are TRBV9 and TRBJ1-2; tentative D call: TRBD1 (5 bases). This CDR3 spans 14 amino acids. V lost 0 bases and J 4 bases, leaving 10 bases between the germline ends. Germline CDR1 reads SGDLS; CDR2 reads YYNGEE. The CDR3 nucleotides are TGTGCCAGCAGCGTAGATGGGGGTCTCTATGGCTACACCTTC. Translation: CASSVDGGLYGYTF.

Notes on this clonotype: A read error is possible here, since a much larger clone lies one base away. The chain links TRBV5-1 to TRBJ2-3; TRBD2 aligns across 12 bases. This CDR3 has 18 amino acids. Germline CDR1 SGHRS, CDR2 YFSETQ. The CDR3 sequence: CASSEGLAGRHSTDAQYF. Written as DNA, the CDR3 is TGCGCCAGCAGCGAAGGACTAGCGGGGCGGCACAGCACAGATGCGCAGTATTTT.